The rows below give T cell receptor beta chains drawn from one sample of a study of cytomegalovirus exposure and HLA in healthy donors. Generated by immunoSEQ multiplex PCR, the TCRdb table keeps only in-frame clones and is missing some. The sample lists 150,000 or so clones, approximately 84% occurring once. Sequenced: PBMCs. These receptor sequences come from a middle-aged woman in good health and CMV-seropositive. Each CDR3 is given with its conserved first and last residue. A D gene is named only where the DNA matches it firmly. Clone size is not always given. Where it is, it says once, few, many or a class for expanded clones.

j_gene,d_gene,v_gene,abundance,CDR3nt,CDR3aa
TRBJ1-4,TRBD1,TRBV7-8,NA,TGTGCCAGCAGACACAGGGGCCCCAATGAAAAACTGTTTTTT,CASRHRGPNEKLFF
TRBJ1-1,NA,TRBV6-5,NA,TGTGCCAGCAGTTCTCCGGGACTGAGGCCTGAAGCTTTCTTT,CASSSPGLRPEAFF
TRBJ2-6,TRBD1,TRBV28,NA,TGTGCCAGCAGGACAGGGAGTCCCACTGGGGCCAACGTCCTGACTTTC,CASRTGSPTGANVLTF
TRBJ1-2,TRBD1,TRBV10-2,once,TGCGCCAGCAGTGAGTCGGGGGGACAGGCTGGCTATGGCTACACCTTC,CASSESGGQAGYGYTF
TRBJ2-2,TRBD2,TRBV7-3,NA,TGTGCCAGCAGCTTAACGGGACTAGCGGGAGGGGAGCTGTTTTTT,CASSLTGLAGGELFF
TRBJ1-5,NA,TRBV19,NA,TGTGCCAGTACCGCTGGGGGGAGCCGGGTCAATCAGCCCCAGCATTTT,CASTAGGSRVNQPQHF
TRBJ2-7,TRBD1,TRBV9,once,TGTGCCAGCAGCGTGGGACAGGATCGCTACGAGCAGTACTTC,CASSVGQDRYEQYF
TRBJ2-3,NA,TRBV18,NA,TGTGCCAGCTCACCACCGGCCGGGGATAGAGATACGCAGTATTTT,CASSPPAGDRDTQYF
TRBJ1-2,NA,TRBV7-7,NA,TGTGCTAGCAGCTTAAGGGTTCGGGACACCTTGAGGGGCTATGGCTACACCTTC,CASSLRVRDTLRGYGYTF
TRBJ2-7,NA,TRBV19,NA,TGTGCCAGTAGTATAATGGCGGGTACCTACGAGCAGTACTTC,CASSIMAGTYEQYF
TRBJ2-1,TRBD1,TRBV11-2,NA,TGTGCCAGCAGCTTCGGGACAGGGGAGCAGTTCTTC,CASSFGTGEQFF
TRBJ2-5,TRBD2,TRBV5-4,NA,TGTGCCAGCAGCCAGACAAGCGGGGTTGGGGAGACCCAGTACTTC,CASSQTSGVGETQYF
TRBJ2-1,TRBD2,TRBV7-9,few,TGTGCCAGCGACGGGGGGAATGAGCAGTTCTTC,CASDGGNEQFF
TRBJ1-6,TRBD1,TRBV4-1,NA,TGCGCCAGCAGCCAATCCACAGGGGATTCAAATTCACCCCTCCACTTT,CASSQSTGDSNSPLHF
TRBJ2-2,NA,TRBV5-8,NA,TGTGCCAGCAGCTTGCAACAGAACACCGGGGAGCTGTTTTTT,CASSLQQNTGELFF
TRBJ1-5,NA,TRBV5-1,NA,TGCGCCAGCAGCCCCCTCGGAGGGATTGATCAGCCCCAGCATTTT,CASSPLGGIDQPQHF